This T cell receptor beta chain was captured in a study of T cells in Graves' hyperthyroidism and ophthalmopathy. Amplification yielded TCR beta CDR3 regions, with RNA transcripts as the source. First-round RT-PCR of the TCR CDR3 relied on the HTBI primer set. One entry per CDR3 protein results from TCRdb running MiXCR on the multiplex PCR reads. The sample holds a few hundred thousand distinct CDR3 sequences, 14% to 15% seen once. CDR1 LGHDT and CDR2 YNNKEL come from the germline V gene (reference sequence). The CDR3 has 15 amino acids. V lost 4 bases, J lost 4 bases, and 6 bases stayed unmatched. This clonotype was observed many times.

Sequencing was performed on blood. J is TRBJ2-1 and V is TRBV3-1; 8 positions match TRBD2. The receptor's source is a young woman with Graves' hyperthyroidism. CDR3 loop: CASSPRTSPYNEQFF. For the CDR3, the DNA is TGTGCCAGCAGCCCCAGGACTAGCCCATACAATGAGCAGTTCTTC.